This entry lists 2 T cell receptor beta chains sequenced from one sample in a study of OX40 agonist ivuxolimab in advanced cancers. Clones were read by immunoSEQ multiplex PCR, and TCRdb kept only the in-frame ones, dropping some. The sample includes over 50,000 clones, approximately 92% of them seen just once. The sequencing here drew on CD4+ or CD8+ T cells sorted from blood, taken in a trial of the OX40 agonist ivuxolimab. These receptor sequences come from an adult with an advanced solid tumor such as melanoma, head and neck, liver or kidney cancer.

In DNA form, the CDR3 reads TGTGCCAGCAGCTTATGGTCGGATGAGCAGTTCTTC. This sequence encodes CASSLWSDEQFF. The chain couples TRBV7-9 to TRBJ2-1; D gene ambiguous. Germline V gene sequence: CDR1 SEHNR, CDR2 FQNEAQ (reference sequence). Trimming cost V 2 bases and J 8 bases, with 7 bases left between them. The CDR3 loop spans 12 amino acids.

The CDR3, as DNA: TGTGCCAGCAGTGGCTTGGGACAGCTCTACGAGCAGTACGTC. Amino acid sequence: CASSGLGQLYEQYV. The chain combines TRBV28 with TRBJ2-7, with 7 bases lining up with TRBD1. The germline CDR1 and CDR2 sequences are MDHEN and SYDVKM. The CDR3 totals 14 residues. V lost 5 bases and J lost 3; bases outside the gene matches: 7.